These 21 T cell receptor beta chains came from one sample sequenced in a study of T-cell reconstitution after alpha-beta-depleted transplantation in children. Unique molecular identifiers were used in preparing the TCRbeta library. Via MiXCR, TCRdb re-called the PCR reads, giving one row per CDR3 protein. The sample shows roughly 220,000 distinct CDR3 sequences, roughly a tenth of them seen only once. Sequencing was performed on PBMCs from the stem cell graft donor, taken from the stem cell graft. The receptors stem from a human donor who donated a stem cell graft to a child with SCID.

Ten or more counts support this clonotype. This chain joins TRBV20-1 and TRBJ2-3; the match to TRBD2 covers 12 bases. V was clipped by 4 bases and J by 3 bases; unmatched bases: 2. The CDR3 length is 14 residues. Germline lookup yields CDR1 DFQATT and CDR2 SNEGSKA (reference sequence). The CDR3: CSATSGGVTDTQYF. As DNA, the CDR3 is TGCAGTGCTACTAGCGGGGGGGTAACAGATACGCAGTATTTT.

This chain joins TRBV11-2 and TRBJ2-7; D remains unclear. CDR3 size: 15 residues. Germline V gene sequence: CDR1 SGHAT, CDR2 FQNNGV. Deletions cut 1 base from V and 0 bases from J, with 10 bases between. The CDR3 DNA sequence: TGTGCCAGCAGCTTAGTTAGACGTTACTCCTACGAGCAGTACTTC. It is translated as CASSLVRRYSYEQYF.

Comment on this clonotype: This clone may be a read error of a much larger clone one base away. V gene TRBV19 combines with J gene TRBJ2-2, with D possibly being TRBD1 (6 bases). This CDR3 spans 16 amino acids. Germline CDR1 LNHDA, CDR2 SQIVND (reference sequence). The CDR3 protein is CANSPNTGKGTGELFF. The CDR3 bases are TGTGCCAATAGTCCGAATACAGGGAAGGGAACCGGGGAGCTGTTTTTT. Together with reference TRBV19 and TRBJ2-2, the CDR3 gives the full variable domain: DGGITQSPKYLFRKEGQNVTLSCEQNLNHDAMYWYRQDPGQGLRLIYYSQIVNDFQKGDIAEGYSVSREKKESFPLTVTSAQKNPTAFYLCANSPNTGKGTGELFFGEGSRLTVL.

This clonotype was counted ten times or more. This chain connects TRBV7-2 to TRBJ2-5; D not resolved. Deletions cut 11 bases from V and 2 bases from J, with 15 bases between. Germline CDR1 is SGHTA and CDR2 is FQGNSA. The length of the CDR3 is 13 residues. The CDR3 region is CAGARTVQETQYF. CDR3 DNA sequence: TGTGCCGGAGCAAGGACGGTGCAAGAGACCCAGTACTTC.

At least ten counts were recorded for this clonotype. The chain joins TRBV7-9 to TRBJ2-1; D is perhaps TRBD2 (6 bases). The germline V and J ends were trimmed by 3 bases and 3 bases, with 12 bases remaining between them. Germline V gene lookup returns CDR1 SEHNR and CDR2 FQNEAQ (reference sequence). This CDR3 comprises 15 residues. CDR3 DNA: TGTGCCAGCAGCTTGTTACGGGGGAGCTACAATGAGCAGTTCTTC. Translating gives CASSLLRGSYNEQFF.

The gene calls are TRBV5-1 and TRBJ2-1; D is unclear. Looked up from germline, CDR1 is SGHRS and CDR2 is YFSETQ. The CDR3 is 14 amino acids. The V end was cut by 4 bases, the J end by 0 bases, with 8 bases between. CDR3 loop: CASSIQPSYNEQFF. CDR3 bases: TGCGCCAGCAGCATCCAACCCTCCTACAATGAGCAGTTCTTC.

This clonotype was counted ten times or more. The chain combines TRBV5-1 with TRBJ2-7; possible D gene TRBD2, 5 bases. The length of the CDR3 is 12 residues. CDR1 is SGHRS, CDR2 YFSETQ, per germline. Trimming took off 2 bases at V and 4 bases at J, with 7 bases between the two ends. The CDR3 sequence is CASSFGNYEQYF. The CDR3 region has the DNA TGCGCCAGCAGCTTCGGGAATTACGAGCAGTACTTC.

This clonotype was observed at least ten times. This rearrangement joins TRBV5-1 to TRBJ2-1, with D possibly called TRBD1 or TRBD2 (6 bases each). This CDR3 is 15 amino acids long. Germline V gives CDR1 SGHRS, CDR2 YFSETQ. Between the trimmed V and J ends, which lost 4 bases and 5 bases, there was a span of 16 bases. This chain's CDR3 is CASSGGPSANNEQFF. The CDR3 region has the DNA TGCGCCAGCAGCGGGGGGCCTAGCGCCAACAATGAGCAGTTCTTC.

This clonotype has ten or more counts. CDR3 sequence (DNA): TGCGCCAGCAGCCCACAGGGGGCCCTCTCCTACGAGCAGTACTTC. This gives the protein CASSPQGALSYEQYF. The chain combines TRBV5-1 with TRBJ2-7, with 9 bases fitting TRBD1. Germline assignment: CDR1 SGHRS and CDR2 YFSETQ. The CDR3 spans 15 residues. Trimming removed 4 bases from V and 0 bases from J; junction bases left unmatched: 5.

The sample holds many counts of this clonotype. The gene calls are TRBV5-1 and TRBJ2-7, with 9 bases matching TRBD1. Per the germline V gene, CDR1 is SGHRS and CDR2 is YFSETQ. The CDR3 has 16 residues. V was clipped by 5 bases and J by 5 bases; unmatched bases: 14. The chain's CDR3 is CASRLTSGQGDHEQYF. The CDR3 DNA reads TGCGCCAGCAGGTTGACATCGGGACAGGGCGACCACGAGCAGTACTTC.

This chain joins TRBV29-1 and TRBJ2-7, with TRBD1 matching over 7 bases. Germline V gives CDR1 SQVTM, CDR2 ANQGSEA. The CDR3 is made up of 13 amino acids. J gave up 3 bases and V 7 bases, and 9 bases lay outside the gene matches. CDR3 DNA sequence: TGCAGCGGCAGTTCGACAGGGAACTACGAGCAGTACTTC. Translating it yields CSGSSTGNYEQYF.

This clonotype has at least ten counts. J is TRBJ1-6 and V is TRBV12-3 or TRBV12-4; 11 bases align to TRBD1. The CDR3 length is 15 residues. J gave up 7 bases and V 6 bases, and 5 bases lay outside the gene matches. In DNA form, the CDR3 reads TGTGCCAGCAGACCCTGGGACAGGGGGAATTCACCCCTCCACTTT. Translation: CASRPWDRGNSPLHF.

The chain is built from TRBV2 and TRBJ1-1, with a possible D match to TRBD1 (6 bases). The V end was cut by 0 bases, the J end by 10 bases, with 15 bases between. Germline values: CDR1 SNHLY, CDR2 FYNNEI. This CDR3 contains 14 residues. The CDR3 nucleotides read TGTGCCAGCAGTGAAGCGCCGGGGGGCAAGGGAGCTTTCTTT. Protein product: CASSEAPGGKGAFF. Using reference TRBV2 and TRBJ1-1 for the parts outside the CDR3, the full variable domain is EPEVTQTPSHQVTQMGQEVILRCVPISNHLYFYWYRQILGQKVEFLVSFYNNEISEKSEIFDDQFSVERPDGSNFTLKIRSTKLEDSAMYFCASSEAPGGKGAFFGQGTRLTVV.

This clonotype showed up many times. The V and J genes are TRBV15 and TRBJ2-5; D assignment may be TRBD1 or TRBD2 (5 bases each). CDR1 is LNHNV, CDR2 YYDKDF, per germline (reference sequence). The CDR3 has 13 residues. V lost 8 bases and J 2 bases, leaving 12 bases between the germline ends. The CDR3 bases are TGTGCCACCTCCGGGACGGCTCAAGAGACCCAGTACTTC. Amino acids: CATSGTAQETQYF.

This clonotype occurred many times. The genes are TRBV20-1 and TRBJ2-1; weak D call: TRBD2 (6 bases). Germline V gene lookup returns CDR1 DFQATT and CDR2 SNEGSKA (reference sequence). The CDR3 contains 15 residues. The germline V and J ends were trimmed by 5 bases and 0 bases, with 14 bases remaining between them. CDR3 protein: CSAGRYGSSYNEQFF. CDR3 nucleotides: TGCAGTGCTGGGCGTTACGGGAGCTCCTACAATGAGCAGTTCTTC.

This clonotype was observed many times. The chain carries TRBV5-1 and TRBJ2-1; 9 bases are shared with TRBD1. The CDR3 length is 15 residues. Germline loops: CDR1 SGHRS, CDR2 YFSETQ. V gave up 4 bases and J gave up 5 bases; unmatched junction bases: 7. As DNA, the CDR3 is TGCGCCAGCAGCATGGGGACAGGGACTAACAATGAGCAGTTCTTC. Translating it yields CASSMGTGTNNEQFF.

This clonotype showed up many times. The chain employs TRBV5-1 and TRBJ2-3; TRBD1 matches at 7 bases. CDR1 and CDR2 (germline): SGHRS, YFSETQ. V gave up 2 bases and J gave up 6 bases; unmatched junction bases: 12. This CDR3 has 16 amino acids. The CDR3 protein is CASSLGPTGLEDTQYF. The CDR3 bases are TGCGCCAGCAGCTTAGGACCGACAGGGCTCGAGGATACGCAGTATTTT.

This clonotype has at least ten counts. The chain recombines TRBV9 with TRBJ2-1; TRBD2 agrees at 7 bases. The CDR3 is 14 residues long. V gave up 3 bases and J gave up 3 bases; unmatched junction bases: 3. Looked up from germline, CDR1 is SGDLS and CDR2 is YYNGEE. For the CDR3, the DNA is TGTGCCAGCAGCGCCGGGACTAACTACAATGAGCAGTTCTTC. It yields the protein CASSAGTNYNEQFF.

In this sample, this clonotype turned up many times. The rearrangement links TRBV7-8 to TRBJ1-1; 7 bases align to TRBD1. Per the germline V gene, CDR1 is SGHVS and CDR2 is FQNEAQ. V dropped 5 bases and J dropped 0; count of bases not matched to a gene: 12. This CDR3 contains 17 residues. CDR3: CASSTSFAGQLNTEAFF. The CDR3 nucleotides are TGTGCCAGCAGCACGAGTTTCGCGGGACAGCTGAACACTGAAGCTTTCTTT.

This clonotype has at least ten counts. This chain uses TRBV5-1 with TRBJ1-2; D remains unclear. This CDR3 contains 15 residues. From germline, CDR1 is SGHRS and CDR2 YFSETQ. V was shortened by 1 base and J by 0 bases, with 10 bases between the two germline ends. This CDR3 reads CASSLSEGANYGYTF. In DNA, the CDR3 is TGCGCCAGCAGCTTGTCCGAGGGAGCTAACTATGGCTACACCTTC.

The CDR3 is CASSSTERRTGELFF. The CDR3 DNA is TGTGCCAGCAGCTCGACAGAACGAAGGACCGGGGAGCTGTTTTTT. This chain joins TRBV5-5 and TRBJ2-2, with TRBD1 as a possible D gene (5 bases). Trimming removed 3 bases at V and 5 bases at J, with 14 bases between. The germline V gene encodes CDR1 SGHKS and CDR2 YYEKEE (reference sequence). This CDR3 comprises 15 residues.